This record covers a single TCR beta chain. Methods used by the authors: Reference gene primer amplification in the assay estimated nucleated cell counts. This table comes from immunoSEQ multiplex PCR, and its TCRdb copy is limited to in-frame clones, with some not included. V, J and clone size were drawn from that table, and D and trimming were deduced from the DNA. The sample carries 100,000 to 150,000 clones, roughly 80% recorded once. The sample originates from a study of blood T cell repertoires in COVID-19. For the study at large: Sites in the United States, Italy and Spain provided acute and convalescent COVID-19 samples. PBMCs, B-cell-depleted T cells, or T cells provided the cDNA or gDNA that made up the material.

Looked up from germline, CDR1 is DFQATT and CDR2 is SNEGSKA (reference sequence). Trimming pared 3 bases from V and 6 bases from J, leaving 8 bases between. CDR3 size: 11 residues. The sample comprised peripheral blood. The chain uses TRBV20-1 and TRBJ1-1; D unresolved. The receptor was isolated from a woman between 45 and 65 years old with acute or convalescent COVID-19. For the CDR3, the DNA is TGCAGTGCTAGGGTCGGGGCTGAAGCTTTCTTT. This encodes CSARVGAEAFF.